This is a list of T cell receptor beta chains from one sample in a study of blood T cell repertoires in COVID-19. Repertoires were generated with immunoSEQ multiplex PCR, while TCRdb's copy carries only in-frame clones and drops some. Here the sample spans around 70,000 clones, roughly 91% being singletons. Material for sequencing was peripheral blood. Receptor source: a man aged 45-65 years with active COVID-19. CDR3s include the opening cysteine and the closing phenylalanine or tryptophan. Fields, in order: V gene, clone size, D gene, J gene, CDR3 DNA, CDR3 protein. The D gene is left open where the match is weak. For some rows the clone size is stated as once, few or many, or as a class when expanded; others skip it.

V: TRBV18
size: .
D: TRBD2
J: TRBJ2-1
DNA: TGTGCCAGCTCTTCGGGACTAGCGGGAGGAGGGGAGCAGTTCTTC
CDR3: CASSSGLAGGGEQFF

V: TRBV11-1
size: .
D: .
J: TRBJ2-3
DNA: TGTGCCAGCAGCCGTACAAGCACAGATACGCAGTATTTT
CDR3: CASSRTSTDTQYF

V: TRBV27
size: .
D: TRBD1
J: TRBJ1-2
DNA: TGTGCCAGCAGTTCCGGGACAGGGGATGGCTACACCTTC
CDR3: CASSSGTGDGYTF

V: TRBV18
size: .
D: .
J: TRBJ1-5
DNA: TGTGCCAGCACCTCCTCCGGGGACGGGAGTCAGCCCCAGCATTTT
CDR3: CASTSSGDGSQPQHF

V: TRBV4-2
size: .
D: TRBD1
J: TRBJ2-4
DNA: TGTGCCAGCAGCCAAGGGGACAGGGTCTCGTCCAAAAACATTCAGTACTTC
CDR3: CASSQGDRVSSKNIQYF

V: TRBV27
size: few
D: .
J: TRBJ2-2
DNA: TGTGCCAGCGCTGGAGGCCCAGACCCGAACACCGGGGAGCTGTTTTTT
CDR3: CASAGGPDPNTGELFF

V: TRBV15
size: .
D: TRBD1
J: TRBJ1-1
DNA: TGTGCCACCAGCAGGGACAGGGGAGTTCAGAACACTGAAGCTTTCTTT
CDR3: CATSRDRGVQNTEAFF

V: TRBV4-2
size: few
D: TRBD1
J: TRBJ1-6
DNA: TGTGCCAGCAGCCGAGACAGGGGTAATTCACCCCTCCACTTT
CDR3: CASSRDRGNSPLHF

V: TRBV5-1
size: once
D: TRBD1
J: TRBJ1-3
DNA: TGCGCCAGCAGCGGCGGACAGGCAATCTCTGGAAACACCATATATTTT
CDR3: CASSGGQAISGNTIYF

V: TRBV14
size: .
D: .
J: TRBJ2-1
DNA: TGTGCCAGCAGCCCTAACCCAACTTCCTACAATGAGCAGTTCTTC
CDR3: CASSPNPTSYNEQFF

V: TRBV11-2
size: .
D: .
J: TRBJ2-1
DNA: TGTGCCAGCAGCTTCCCCTCTCGTTCTAGCGACGGACAGTTCTTC
CDR3: CASSFPSRSSDGQFF

V: TRBV4-3
size: .
D: TRBD1
J: TRBJ2-3
DNA: TGCGCCAGCAGCCAGGAAGACAGGGCCGATACGCAGTATTTT
CDR3: CASSQEDRADTQYF

V: TRBV5-4
size: .
D: .
J: TRBJ2-1
DNA: TGTGCCAGCAGTCGGGACTTTAACAATGAGCAGTTCTTC
CDR3: CASSRDFNNEQFF

V: TRBV28
size: .
D: .
J: TRBJ1-1
DNA: TGTGCCAGCCACGAATCGTCGGGGAGGACAATGGTGAACACTGAAGCTTTCTTT
CDR3: CASHESSGRTMVNTEAFF

V: TRBV6-5
size: .
D: .
J: TRBJ2-5
DNA: TGTGCCAGCACGGACGGGGGGACCCAGTACTTC
CDR3: CASTDGGTQYF

V: TRBV5-6
size: .
D: .
J: TRBJ2-1
DNA: TGTGCCAGCAGCTTGGTGGCTGTAAAGCAGTTCTTC
CDR3: CASSLVAVKQFF

V: TRBV5-1
size: .
D: .
J: TRBJ1-2
DNA: TGCGCCAGCAGCTTGGGTTTGATTTCGGGGGGTATTGACGGCTACACCTTC
CDR3: CASSLGLISGGIDGYTF

V: TRBV6-5
size: .
D: .
J: TRBJ2-6
DNA: TGTGCCAGCAGTTACTCGCGGCCTGGGGCCAACGTCCTGACTTTC
CDR3: CASSYSRPGANVLTF

V: TRBV7-2
size: .
D: TRBD1
J: TRBJ2-7
DNA: TGTGCCAGCAGCCCCCCAGGGGGCAGGGTGTCCTATGCCACCTACGAGCAGTACTTC
CDR3: CASSPPGGRVSYATYEQYF

V: TRBV28
size: .
D: .
J: TRBJ2-1
DNA: TGTGCCAGCAGCCGCGCGGCCTACAATGAGCAGTTCTTC
CDR3: CASSRAAYNEQFF

V: TRBV19
size: .
D: TRBD1
J: TRBJ2-2
DNA: TGTGCCAGTAGTATTAAGGACAGGGTTGGCGGGGAGCTGTTTTTT
CDR3: CASSIKDRVGGELFF

V: TRBV19
size: .
D: .
J: TRBJ1-1
DNA: TGTGCCAGTAGGGAAGACAGGAGGATGATGGCTTTCTTT
CDR3: CASREDRRMMAFF

V: TRBV4-3
size: .
D: .
J: TRBJ1-1
DNA: TGCGCCAGCAGCCAAGAGGAGCGTATGAACACTGAAGCTTTCTTT
CDR3: CASSQEERMNTEAFF

V: TRBV28
size: .
D: .
J: TRBJ1-2
DNA: TGTGCCAGCAGCCCAGTAGAAGTGTGGCAGGGCTATGGCTACACCTTC
CDR3: CASSPVEVWQGYGYTF

V: TRBV6-6
size: few
D: .
J: TRBJ2-7
DNA: TGTGCCAGCAGTTACTCCCGGGAAGAGCAGTACTTC
CDR3: CASSYSREEQYF

V: TRBV6-2/TRBV6-3
size: .
D: .
J: TRBJ2-3
DNA: TGTGCCAGCAGTTACGGTGCGGGTACAGATACGCAGTATTTT
CDR3: CASSYGAGTDTQYF

V: TRBV18
size: .
D: TRBD1
J: TRBJ2-3
DNA: TGTGCCAGCTCACTCCGGGGGACAGGGGGCACAGATACGCAGTATTTT
CDR3: CASSLRGTGGTDTQYF

V: TRBV7-9
size: .
D: TRBD2
J: TRBJ2-7
DNA: TGTGCCAGCAGCTTATACGACTCGGGGGGCTACGAGCAGTACTTC
CDR3: CASSLYDSGGYEQYF

V: TRBV5-1
size: .
D: TRBD2
J: TRBJ2-5
DNA: TGCGCCAGCAGCTCGGGGGGGACTAGCGGGGTACAAGAGACCCAGTACTTC
CDR3: CASSSGGTSGVQETQYF

V: TRBV18
size: .
D: TRBD2
J: TRBJ2-5
DNA: TGTGCCAGCTCACCACAGGGACTAGCGGATCAAGAGACCCAGTACTTC
CDR3: CASSPQGLADQETQYF

V: TRBV28
size: .
D: .
J: TRBJ2-6
DNA: TGTGCCAGCAGTTTACCGAGCTCTGGGGCCAACGTCCTGACTTTC
CDR3: CASSLPSSGANVLTF

V: TRBV19
size: .
D: TRBD2
J: TRBJ2-5
DNA: TGTGCCAGTAGGCCCGGGGGGGGTCATGGGGAGACCCAGTACTTC
CDR3: CASRPGGGHGETQYF

V: TRBV24-1
size: .
D: TRBD2
J: TRBJ2-7
DNA: TGTGCCACCGCGGGGGGAGCGGGAGTCCGTCCCTACGAGCAGTACTTC
CDR3: CATAGGAGVRPYEQYF

V: TRBV6-6
size: .
D: .
J: TRBJ2-1
DNA: TGTGCCAGCAGTCAGGACCGCGCGGGGATCAATGAGCAGTTCTTC
CDR3: CASSQDRAGINEQFF

V: TRBV5-1
size: .
D: TRBD1
J: TRBJ1-3
DNA: TGCGCCAGCAGCGCCAACACTTGGACAGGGACCCAATCTGGAAACACCATATATTTT
CDR3: CASSANTWTGTQSGNTIYF

V: TRBV2
size: .
D: .
J: TRBJ1-1
DNA: TGTGCCAGCAGCCGGGAACTGGGAGCTTTCTTT
CDR3: CASSRELGAFF

V: TRBV12-3/TRBV12-4
size: once
D: .
J: TRBJ2-7
DNA: TGTGCCAGCAGCCTAAACTACGAGCAGTACTTC
CDR3: CASSLNYEQYF

V: TRBV19
size: .
D: .
J: TRBJ1-1
DNA: TGTGCCAGTAGTATCCCGGGACTGGGGCTCACTGAAGCTTTCTTT
CDR3: CASSIPGLGLTEAFF

V: TRBV9
size: .
D: TRBD1
J: TRBJ1-1
DNA: TGTGCCAGCAGCTTTGGACAGGGTACTGAAGCTTTCTTT
CDR3: CASSFGQGTEAFF

V: TRBV5-1
size: .
D: TRBD2
J: TRBJ2-5
DNA: TGCGCCAGCAGCTACATAGCGGGGGGGCCTCAAGAGACCCAGTACTTC
CDR3: CASSYIAGGPQETQYF

V: TRBV4-3
size: .
D: TRBD1
J: TRBJ1-6
DNA: TGCGCCAGCAGCCAAGGCGGACAGGGACTTAATTCACCCCTCCACTTT
CDR3: CASSQGGQGLNSPLHF

V: TRBV4-2
size: .
D: TRBD2
J: TRBJ2-4
DNA: TGTGCCAGCAGCCCCTTGGGGGGGGAAAACATTCAGTACTTC
CDR3: CASSPLGGENIQYF

V: TRBV4-1
size: once
D: TRBD2
J: TRBJ2-4
DNA: TGCGCCAGCAGCCAAGATCGGGTTAGCGGGGGAGAGATTGGCATTCAGTACTTC
CDR3: CASSQDRVSGGEIGIQYF

V: TRBV11-2
size: few
D: .
J: TRBJ1-1
DNA: TGTGCCAGCAGCCCCAGAGGCAGGGGGAACACTGAAGCTTTCTTT
CDR3: CASSPRGRGNTEAFF

V: TRBV19
size: .
D: TRBD2
J: TRBJ2-3
DNA: TGTGCCAGTAGTAGCCCGGGACTAGGAGATACGCAGTATTTT
CDR3: CASSSPGLGDTQYF

V: TRBV6-6
size: .
D: .
J: TRBJ2-1
DNA: TGTGCCAGCAGTTACTCTGGGGGGGCCCTAGGCGAGGAGCAGTTCTTC
CDR3: CASSYSGGALGEEQFF

V: TRBV4-3
size: .
D: TRBD1
J: TRBJ1-2
DNA: TGCGCCAGCAGCCAAGTGTGGAAAGGGACAGGGGGTTATGGCTACACCTTC
CDR3: CASSQVWKGTGGYGYTF

V: TRBV7-9
size: .
D: TRBD2
J: TRBJ2-1
DNA: TGTGCCAGCAGCTTAACAGGACTAGCGGCTTCCAATGAGCAGTTCTTC
CDR3: CASSLTGLAASNEQFF

V: TRBV18
size: .
D: .
J: TRBJ2-1
DNA: TGTGCCAGCTCACCACCAAACGGGGGTGGGTACAATGAGCAGTTCTTC
CDR3: CASSPPNGGGYNEQFF

V: TRBV24-1
size: once
D: .
J: TRBJ1-3
DNA: TGTGCCACCAGTGACCCAGGATCCTCTGGAAACACCATATATTTT
CDR3: CATSDPGSSGNTIYF